This T cell receptor beta chain was captured by sequencing in a study of blood T cell repertoires in COVID-19. Across the whole study: Some COVID-19 samples were acute and others convalescent; all came from the United States, Italy and Spain. The cDNA or gDNA used as material had been derived from T cells, B-cell-depleted T cells, or PBMCs.

In the authors' workflow: Nucleated cell number was recorded as an estimate derived from reference gene primer amplification. Profiled with immunoSEQ multiplex PCR; TCRdb holds only in-frame clones, not every one. Clone size and the V and J calls come from that table; the DNA yielded D and trimming. The sample lists more than 120,000 clones; 87% were seen once. This clone was counted between two and nine times. Within the sample, other DNA sequences also encode this same CDR3. CDR1 is SGHRS and CDR2 is YFSETQ in the germline V gene. V was trimmed by 1 base and J by 4 bases, leaving 8 bases between them. This CDR3 is built from 13 residues.

The material sequenced was peripheral blood. This receptor was identified in a woman between 45 and 60 years old with acute or convalescent COVID-19. The rearrangement uses TRBV5-1 and TRBJ1-1, with D uncertain. DNA of the CDR3: TGCGCCAGCAGCTTGCGGGGAGGCACTGAAGCTTTCTTT. Translated, it gives CASSLRGGTEAFF.